This section outlines one T cell receptor beta chain sequence together with its context. Its specificity is not known. High-throughput TCR beta sequencing covered peripheral CD8+ and CD4+ T cells. RNA, at 0.5 to 1 ug, was reverse transcribed with random hexamers. TCRdb recomputed calls from the immunoSEQ multiplex PCR reads with MiXCR, one row per CDR3 protein. Of roughly 110,000 distinct CDR3 sequences in the sample, approximately 94% were seen once. V lost 5 bases and J lost 2, with 4 bases in between. The CDR3 is 12 residues long. The data derive from a study of CD8 T cells in Susac syndrome. Across the whole study: Patients with Susac syndrome were, at the time of blood collection, therapy-naive, maintained on corticosteroids, or maintained on intravenous immunoglobulin alone. Broader study findings: The greatest CD8+ clonal expansion in Susac occurred in TEMRA cells and in active patients.

The chain couples TRBV12-3 or TRBV12-4 to TRBJ2-1, with D unresolved. The sequence derives from a human donor with Susac syndrome. Specimen: CD8+ T cells from PBMCs. CDR3 bases: TGTGCCAGCAGTCCAGCCTACAATGAGCAGTTCTTC. It yields the protein CASSPAYNEQFF.